The TCR beta chain described here comes from a study of persistence of HIV-infected CD4 T cells. Broader study findings: TCRbeta richness was lower in CMV- and Gag-responding cells than in anti-CD3/anti-CD28-responding cells.

This clone was picked up a small number of times. Its specificity is unknown. This CDR3 region has 17 residues. V gave up 4 bases and J gave up 0 bases; unmatched junction bases: 7. CDR1 and CDR2 from the germline V gene are SGHNT and YYREEE (reference sequence). Cells were stimulated with overlapping HIV-1 Gag 15-mer peptides. Memory cells lacking CD40L and CD69 with high CD45RO were sorted. Donors had CD4+ T cell counts above 400 cells/uL and were CMV-seropositive. Sequencing used immunoSEQ version 4 in survey mode. Clones were sequenced by immunoSEQ multiplex PCR, and TCRdb holds only the in-frame ones, with some missing. The profile shows tens of thousands of clones, approximately 75% of them singletons.

V gene TRBV5-4 combines with J gene TRBJ2-1; 10 nucleotides align to TRBD1. Source: CD4+ T cells sorted from PBMCs after approximately 19-hour stimulation, taken from a patient who received antiretroviral therapy. The sequence came from an adult man with HIV who was CMV-seropositive. CDR3 amino acids: CASSLRQGAFSYNEQFF. CDR3 sequence (DNA): TGTGCCAGCAGCCTGAGACAGGGGGCCTTCTCCTACAATGAGCAGTTCTTC.